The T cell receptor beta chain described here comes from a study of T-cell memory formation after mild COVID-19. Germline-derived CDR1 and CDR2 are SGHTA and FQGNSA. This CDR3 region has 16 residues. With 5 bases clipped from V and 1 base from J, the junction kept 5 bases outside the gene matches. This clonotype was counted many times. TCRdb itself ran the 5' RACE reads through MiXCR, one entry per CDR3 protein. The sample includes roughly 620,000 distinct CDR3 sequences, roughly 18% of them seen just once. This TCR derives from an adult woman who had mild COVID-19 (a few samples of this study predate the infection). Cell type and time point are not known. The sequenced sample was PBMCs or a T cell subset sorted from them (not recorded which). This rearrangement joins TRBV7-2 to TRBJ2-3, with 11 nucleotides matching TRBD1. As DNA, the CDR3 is TGTGCCAGCAGCCGTCGGGACAGGGGGGGCACAGATACGCAGTATTTT. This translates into CASSRRDRGGTDTQYF.